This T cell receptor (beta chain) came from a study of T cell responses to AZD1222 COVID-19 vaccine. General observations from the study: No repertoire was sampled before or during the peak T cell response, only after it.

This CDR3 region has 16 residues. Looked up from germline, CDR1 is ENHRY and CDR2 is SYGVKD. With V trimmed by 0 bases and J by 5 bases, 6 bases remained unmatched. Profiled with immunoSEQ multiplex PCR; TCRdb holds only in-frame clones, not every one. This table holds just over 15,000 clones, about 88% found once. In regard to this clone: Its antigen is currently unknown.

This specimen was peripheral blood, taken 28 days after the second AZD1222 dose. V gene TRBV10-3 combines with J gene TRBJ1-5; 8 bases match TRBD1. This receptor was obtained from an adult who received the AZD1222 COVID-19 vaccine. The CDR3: CAISESGQGEDQPQHF. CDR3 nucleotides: TGTGCCATCAGTGAGTCTGGACAGGGTGAGGATCAGCCCCAGCATTTT.